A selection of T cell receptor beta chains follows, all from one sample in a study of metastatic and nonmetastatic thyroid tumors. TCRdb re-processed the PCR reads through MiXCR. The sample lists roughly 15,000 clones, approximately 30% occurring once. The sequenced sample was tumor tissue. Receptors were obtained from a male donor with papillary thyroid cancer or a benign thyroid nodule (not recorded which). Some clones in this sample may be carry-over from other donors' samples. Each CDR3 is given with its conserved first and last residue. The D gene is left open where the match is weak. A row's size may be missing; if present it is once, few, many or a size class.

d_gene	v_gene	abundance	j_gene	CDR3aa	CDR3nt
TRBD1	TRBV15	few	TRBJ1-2	CATSRPRDREHGYTF	TGTGCCACCAGCAGACCCCGGGACAGGGAGCATGGCTACACCTTC
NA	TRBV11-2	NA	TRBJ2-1	CASSFGGGTYNEQFF	TGTGCCAGCAGCTTTGGGGGAGGTACCTACAATGAGCAGTTCTTC
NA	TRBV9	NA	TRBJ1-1	CASSVNWNTEAFF	TGTGCCAGTAGCGTAAATTGGAACACTGAAGCTTTCTTT
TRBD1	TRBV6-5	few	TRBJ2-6	CASSYSTGSGANVLTF	TGTGCCAGCAGTTACTCGACAGGGTCTGGGGCCAACGTCCTGACTTTC
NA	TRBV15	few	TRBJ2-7	CATSRDRVDSEQYF	TGTGCCACCAGCAGAGATAGGGTGGACTCGGAGCAGTACTTC
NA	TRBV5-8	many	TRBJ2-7	CASSSKMGGEQYF	TGTGCCAGCAGCTCCAAGATGGGGGGCGAGCAGTACTTC
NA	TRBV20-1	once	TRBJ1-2	CSASGTGYFHGYTF	TGCAGTGCTAGCGGGACGGGGTACTTCCATGGCTACACCTTC
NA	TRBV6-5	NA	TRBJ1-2	CASSYVPDSPYGYTF	TGTGCCAGCAGTTACGTGCCGGACAGCCCATATGGCTACACCTTC
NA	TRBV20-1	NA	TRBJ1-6	CSARTIWDNSPLHF	TGCAGTGCTAGAACTATTTGGGATAATTCACCCCTCCACTTT
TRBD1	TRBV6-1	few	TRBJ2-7	CASSETGVKYEQYF	TGTGCCAGCAGCGAGACAGGGGTTAAGTACGAGCAGTACTTC
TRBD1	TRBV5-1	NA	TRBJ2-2	CASSLGTGYRTGELFF	TGCGCCAGCAGCTTAGGGACAGGGTATCGGACCGGGGAGCTGTTTTTT
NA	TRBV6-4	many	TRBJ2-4	CASCTRLGIQYF	TGTGCCAGCTGCACGCGTCTGGGGATTCAGTACTTC
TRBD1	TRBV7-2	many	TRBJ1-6	CASSLQGQGVSPLHF	TGTGCCAGCAGCCTTCAGGGACAGGGAGTTTCACCCCTCCACTTT
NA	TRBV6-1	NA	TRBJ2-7	CASGKEGEQYF	TGTGCCAGCGGGAAGGAGGGCGAGCAGTACTTC
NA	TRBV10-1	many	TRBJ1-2	CASSEPPRAGWYTF	TGCGCCAGCAGTGAGCCCCCGCGGGCCGGATGGTACACCTTC
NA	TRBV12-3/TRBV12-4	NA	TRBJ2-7	CASSSGGNSYEQYF	TGTGCCAGCAGCTCCGGGGGCAACTCCTACGAGCAGTACTTC
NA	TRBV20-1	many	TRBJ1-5	CSASGAKSNQPQHF	TGCAGTGCTAGCGGGGCGAAATCCAATCAGCCCCAGCATTTT
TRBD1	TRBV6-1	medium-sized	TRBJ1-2	CASRLGVGTGKPGYTF	TGTGCCAGCAGACTTGGAGTAGGGACAGGGAAACCTGGCTACACCTTC
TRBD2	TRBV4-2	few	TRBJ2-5	CASSQATSGETQYF	TGTGCCAGCAGCCAAGCGACTAGCGGAGAGACCCAGTACTTC
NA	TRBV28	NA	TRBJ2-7	CASRIQHEQYF	TGTGCCAGCAGAATCCAGCACGAGCAGTACTTC
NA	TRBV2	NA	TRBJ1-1	CASSEEEGTFLMNTEAFF	TGTGCCAGCAGTGAAGAAGAAGGAACCTTTTTAATGAACACTGAAGCTTTCTTT
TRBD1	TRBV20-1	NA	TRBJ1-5	CSARDQGAGQPQHF	TGCAGTGCTAGAGACCAGGGGGCCGGTCAGCCCCAGCATTTT
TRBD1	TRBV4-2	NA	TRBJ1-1	CASSDRVAENTEAFF	TGTGCCAGCAGTGACAGGGTTGCGGAGAACACTGAAGCTTTCTTT
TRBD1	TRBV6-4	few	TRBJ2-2	CASSARSTGELFF	TGTGCCAGCAGTGCAAGGAGCACAGGGGAGCTATTTTTT
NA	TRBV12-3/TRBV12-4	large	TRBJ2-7	CASSFGGLGVYEQYF	TGTGCCAGCAGTTTTGGGGGGTTAGGAGTTTACGAGCAGTACTTC
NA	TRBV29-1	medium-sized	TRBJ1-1	CSVAQPSAFF	TGCAGCGTTGCGCAGCCCTCGGCTTTCTTT
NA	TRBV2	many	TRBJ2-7	CASNEEQVSSYEQYF	TGTGCCAGCAACGAGGAACAGGTGAGCTCCTACGAGCAGTACTTC
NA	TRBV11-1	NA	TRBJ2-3	CASGGNPKAASTDTQYF	TGTGCCAGCGGCGGCAACCCGAAAGCTGCTAGCACAGATACACAGTATTTT
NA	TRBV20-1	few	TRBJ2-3	CSARDLLTGGTDTQYF	TGCAGTGCTAGAGATCTGTTAACAGGAGGCACAGATACGCAGTATTTT
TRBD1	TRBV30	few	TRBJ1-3	CAWSEGGYKGNTIYF	TGTGCCTGGAGTGAAGGGGGCTATAAAGGAAACACCATATATTTT
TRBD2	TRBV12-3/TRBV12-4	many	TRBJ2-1	CASCTAGVSYNEQFF	TGTGCCAGCTGCACGGCGGGAGTCTCCTACAATGAGCAGTTCTTC
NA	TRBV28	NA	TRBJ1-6	CASSPDLRSPLHF	TGTGCCAGCAGCCCTGACCTCAGGTCACCCCTCCACTTT
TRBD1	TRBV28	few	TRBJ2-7	CASEDRSSSYEQYF	TGTGCCAGCGAGGACAGGTCCAGCTCCTACGAGCAGTACTTC
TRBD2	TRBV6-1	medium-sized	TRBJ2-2	CASSEGTSGRAGTGELFF	TGTGCCAGCAGTGAAGGGACTAGCGGGAGGGCTGGCACCGGGGAGCTGTTTTTT
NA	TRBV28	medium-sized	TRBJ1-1	CASSLPGTKNTEAFF	TGTGCCAGCAGTTTACCCGGGACGAAGAACACTGAAGCTTTCTTT
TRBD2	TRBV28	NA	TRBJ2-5	CASSGTSAQETQYF	TGTGCCAGCAGCGGGACTAGCGCTCAAGAGACCCAGTACTTC
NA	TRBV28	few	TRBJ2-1	CASSLSAEGSYNEQFF	TGTGCCAGCAGTTTATCAGCAGAGGGCTCCTACAATGAGCAGTTCTTC